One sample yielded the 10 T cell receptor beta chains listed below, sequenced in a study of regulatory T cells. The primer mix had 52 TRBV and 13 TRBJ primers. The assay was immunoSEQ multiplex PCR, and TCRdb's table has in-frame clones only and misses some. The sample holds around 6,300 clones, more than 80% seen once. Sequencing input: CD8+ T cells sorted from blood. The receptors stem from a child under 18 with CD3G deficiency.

In nucleotides, the CDR3 is TGTGCCAGCAGCGGGGACTTCAATGAGCAGTTCTTC. It codes for CASSGDFNEQFF. The V and J genes are TRBV11-2 and TRBJ2-1; tentative D call: TRBD2 (6 bases). The CDR3 covers 12 residues. Trimming shortened V by 5 bases and J by 6 bases, and 8 bases separated the two germline ends. Germline CDR1 SGHAT, CDR2 FQNNGV.

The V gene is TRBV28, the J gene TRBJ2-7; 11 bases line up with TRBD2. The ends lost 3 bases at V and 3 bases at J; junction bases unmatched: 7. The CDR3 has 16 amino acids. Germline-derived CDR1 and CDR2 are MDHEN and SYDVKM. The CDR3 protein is CASSFRPTSGGYEQYF. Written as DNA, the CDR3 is TGTGCCAGCAGTTTTCGGCCAACTAGCGGGGGCTACGAGCAGTACTTC.

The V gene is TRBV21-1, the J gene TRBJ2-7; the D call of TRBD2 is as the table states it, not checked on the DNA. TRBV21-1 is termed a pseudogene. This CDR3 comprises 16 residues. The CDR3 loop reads CASSNDGKAKLYEQYF. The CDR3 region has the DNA TGTGCCAGCAGCAACGATGGCAAAGCGAAACTCTACGAGCAGTACTTC.

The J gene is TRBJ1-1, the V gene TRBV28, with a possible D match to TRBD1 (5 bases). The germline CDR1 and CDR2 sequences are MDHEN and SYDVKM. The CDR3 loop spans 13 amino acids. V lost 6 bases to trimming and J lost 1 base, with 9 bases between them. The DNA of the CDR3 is TGTGCCAGCAGCCCTACAGGGAACACTGAAGCTTTCTTT. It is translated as CASSPTGNTEAFF.

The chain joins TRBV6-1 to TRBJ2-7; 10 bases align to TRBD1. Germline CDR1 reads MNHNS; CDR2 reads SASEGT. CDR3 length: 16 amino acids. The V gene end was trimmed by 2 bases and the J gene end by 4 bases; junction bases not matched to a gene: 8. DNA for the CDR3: TGTGCCAGCAGTGAATCCCACGGGACAGGGGTTTACGAGCAGTACTTC. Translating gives CASSESHGTGVYEQYF.

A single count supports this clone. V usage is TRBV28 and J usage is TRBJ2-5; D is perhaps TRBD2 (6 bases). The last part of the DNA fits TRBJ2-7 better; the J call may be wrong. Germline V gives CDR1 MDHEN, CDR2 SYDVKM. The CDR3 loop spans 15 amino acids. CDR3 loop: CASSSAGHRSYEQYF. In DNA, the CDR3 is TGTGCCAGCAGTTCGGCGGGGCATCGTTCCTACGAGCAGTACTTC.

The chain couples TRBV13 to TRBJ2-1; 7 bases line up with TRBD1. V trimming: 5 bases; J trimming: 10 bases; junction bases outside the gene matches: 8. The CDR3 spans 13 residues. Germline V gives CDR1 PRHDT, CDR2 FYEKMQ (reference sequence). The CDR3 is CASSNRQGTEQFF. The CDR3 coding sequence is TGTGCCAGCAGCAACAGACAGGGCACGGAGCAGTTCTTC.

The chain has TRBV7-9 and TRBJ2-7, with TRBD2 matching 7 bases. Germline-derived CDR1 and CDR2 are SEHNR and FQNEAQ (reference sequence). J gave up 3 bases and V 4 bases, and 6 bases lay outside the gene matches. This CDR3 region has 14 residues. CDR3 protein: CASSSGEGGYEQYF. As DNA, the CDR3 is TGTGCCAGCAGCTCGGGGGAGGGAGGCTACGAGCAGTACTTC.

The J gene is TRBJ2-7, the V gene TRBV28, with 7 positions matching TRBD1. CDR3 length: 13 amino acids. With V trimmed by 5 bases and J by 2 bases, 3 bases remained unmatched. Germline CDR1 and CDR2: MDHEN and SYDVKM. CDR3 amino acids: CASSQQGAYEQYF. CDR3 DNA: TGTGCCAGCAGTCAGCAGGGGGCCTACGAGCAGTACTTC.

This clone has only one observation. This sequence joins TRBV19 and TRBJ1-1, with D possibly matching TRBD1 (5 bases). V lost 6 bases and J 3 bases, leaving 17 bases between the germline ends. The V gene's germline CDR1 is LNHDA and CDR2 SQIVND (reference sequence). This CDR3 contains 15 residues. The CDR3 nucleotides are TGTGCCAGTAGCGTCGGAGCAGGGAGGGACACTGAAGCTTTCTTT. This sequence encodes CASSVGAGRDTEAFF. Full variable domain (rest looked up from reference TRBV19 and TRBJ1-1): DGGITQSPKYLFRKEGQNVTLSCEQNLNHDAMYWYRQDPGQGLRLIYYSQIVNDFQKGDIAEGYSVSREKKESFPLTVTSAQKNPTAFYLCASSVGAGRDTEAFFGQGTRLTVV.